The present entry profiles one T cell receptor (beta chain) with its context. This clone occurred a few times. Its antigen specificity is not known. No qualities accompany the bases; no much larger clone lies one base away. All of the isolated RNA was reverse transcribed with the High Capacity cDNA Reverse Transcription Kit, so expressed TCRB transcripts were sequenced. Deep immunoSEQ sequencing was applied to naive, central memory and regulatory T cell samples, giving an average of approximately 3.8 million total reads per sample. Sorted cells were lysed in RLT buffer, and RNA was extracted using DNase-treated RNeasy Micro or Mini kits according to cell number. Each cell subset was processed on its own to prevent cross-contamination, while patient and healthy donor samples were processed together. The immunoSEQ multiplex PCR was used to amplify TCRB sequences from cDNA, yielding 87-bp fragments that span the CDR3 region. Amplicons were sequenced on the Illumina HiSeq platform. The authors processed their data as follows. PCR bias was corrected computationally using synthetic template baselines, and reads within Hamming distance 2 were collapsed, with unmergeable singletons discarded. Reads were aligned against IMGT to assign V, D and J genes, CDR3 length and insertions or deletions at six rearrangement sites. Within each subset, clonotype counts were normalized to sorted cell number, and only after that were true diversity and Gini coefficients computed with the tcR R package. The overlap coefficient, calculated on TCRB nucleotide sequences, was used to quantify repertoire sharing. Out-of-frame TCRB sequences from naive cells were analyzed to stand in for the pre-selection repertoire. TCRdb re-hosts the immuneACCESS table, in-frame sequences only. Its copies lack some clones; in the studies checked, an unresolved V gene accounts for under half of them, and the cause for the rest is not known. V and J calls and clone size follow that table, whereas D and trimming were derived from the DNA. This sample holds under 250,000 clones; about 14% were observed only once. Around 0.03% of the sample is in the top ten clones.

This specimen comes from a study of beta chain features in type 1 diabetes (dated by TCRdb to between 2017 and 2018). For the wider study: Patients and healthy donors did not differ in mean age, gender distribution, total cell number or subset yield. A total of some 100,000,000 sorted cells were examined across all samples, and a strong correlation was observed between cell number per subset and RNA yield. In the study, TCRB repertoires of sorted circulating CD4+ T cell subsets from recently diagnosed type 1 diabetes patients were compared with those of matched healthy donors. Regulatory and stem cell-like memory subsets were obtained from only 8 patients and about 8 healthy donors, while naive and central memory subsets were obtained from all 30 or so donors. General findings and caveats noted by the study authors: Naive, central memory and regulatory TCRB repertoires appeared more similar among patients than among healthy donors. Patients with type 1 diabetes made fewer insertions and deleted more nucleotides at VDJ recombination sites, implying thymic rearrangement abnormalities. Shorter templates might be favored by PCR, yet because patient and control samples were amplified and corrected together, any such skew would affect both groups equally. Because small numbers of individuals were included in the HLA sub-analyses, any influence of HLA type on TCRB rearrangement was left unresolved. Because cDNA rather than genomic DNA was sequenced, highly expressing activated cells could have been over-represented, although no difference in activation and CD3 levels was found between groups. In all four CD4+ subsets, TCRB CDR3 length was moderately but significantly shorter in type 1 diabetes patients.

Each donor gave one peripheral blood draw, roughly 110 mL on average, collected into heparinised tubes. A BD FACSAria II was used to sort naive, central memory, regulatory and stem cell-like memory CD4+ T cells with a panel that included CD45RO, CCR7, CD25, CD127, CD95 and CD27. Every sorted population had a purity above 98%. PBMCs were isolated immediately by Lymphoprep density gradient centrifugation and stained directly without culture. So that batch effects would be minimized, each experiment stained and sorted samples in pairs, pairing one healthy donor with one patient. The CDR3 starts with the cysteine, ends with the phenylalanine, and has 14 residues. The kept DNA is CDR3 alone, 42 bases in frame from the first base. The germline V gene specifies MNHNS as CDR1 and SASEGT as CDR2. At the junction V is shortened by 4 bases and J by 13 bases, with 22 bases in between.

The sample taken for sequencing was naive CD4+ T cells from blood. What this sample's cell subset or site label stands for: true naive CD4+ T cells. The rearranged chain carries TRBV6-1 and TRBJ2-5; perhaps TRBD1 is the D gene, with 6 bases matching. The TCR originated in a woman aged 40 to 49 in good health. CDR3 protein: CASSVGQTFTQRYF. Here is the DNA: TGTGCCAGCAGTGTTGGACAGACCTTTACCCAACGGTACTTC.